This TCR beta chain was sequenced during a study of T-cell reconstitution after alpha-beta-depleted transplantation in children. The study's findings and limits: Reportedly, roughly two months post-transplant, alpha-beta T cells arose from several hundred expanded graft clones. Among T cells one year after transplant, newly produced cells accounted for most counts and diversity.

The germline V gene has CDR1 SGHDT and CDR2 YYEEEE. Trimming left V 1 base short and J 2 bases short, with 5 bases between. The CDR3 extends over 13 amino acids. This clonotype was counted only a few times. Its antigen is unidentified. Preparing the TCRbeta library involved the use of unique molecular identifiers. TCRdb fed the PCR reads into MiXCR, producing one record per CDR3 protein. The data show about 300,000 distinct CDR3 sequences, nearly 8% seen once. This material consisted of peripheral blood, taken 360 days after TCRalphabeta/CD19-depleted stem cell transplant. This clonotype was sampled from a female patient aged 2-9 years who had a stem cell transplant for Fanconi anemia, so the T cells may come from the graft donor. The chain recombines TRBV5-6 with TRBJ2-3; D call uncertain. The CDR3 is CASSLQTTDTQYF. CDR3 in DNA: TGTGCCAGCAGCTTGCAGACCACAGATACGCAGTATTTT.